Listed below are T cell receptor beta chains from one sample, sequenced in a study of shared T cell receptors in the human thymus. Sequencing was performed with immunoSEQ multiplex PCR; in TCRdb, only in-frame clones are kept and a portion is missing. The profile shows hundreds of thousands of clones, over 75% of them singletons. The same sample was also used in a study of human thymus T cells.

Sequences were obtained from thymocytes. These receptors all stem from a boy younger than two with a congenital heart defect. CDR3s include the opening cysteine and the closing phenylalanine or tryptophan. Fields, in order: J gene, D gene, CDR3 length, clone size, V gene, CDR3 DNA, CDR3 protein. The D gene is left open where the match is weak. Size tells how often a clone was seen (once, few, many) or the class of an expanded clone, and some rows leave it out.

J: TRBJ2-2; D: .; length: 18; size: .; V: TRBV1; DNA: TGCACCAGCAGCCAAGGTATACCTAGAACGGGAGCCGCCGGGGAGCTGTTTTTT; CDR3: CTSSQGIPRTGAAGELFF
J: TRBJ2-1; D: TRBD2; length: 17; size: .; V: TRBV28; DNA: TGTGCCAGCAGTTTTATTATCGGTAGCGGGACCTACAATGAGCAGTTCTTC; CDR3: CASSFIIGSGTYNEQFF
J: TRBJ2-1; D: .; length: 15; size: .; V: TRBV11-3; DNA: TGTGCCAGCAGCTTATCCGGTCTTATCCACAATGAGCAGTTCTTC; CDR3: CASSLSGLIHNEQFF
J: TRBJ2-3; D: .; length: 14; size: .; V: TRBV7-2; DNA: TGTGCCAGCAGCTTAGTGGCCCGCACAGATACGCAGTATTTT; CDR3: CASSLVARTDTQYF
J: TRBJ1-1; D: TRBD1; length: 13; size: .; V: TRBV19; DNA: TGTGCCAGTAGTATAGGTGGGACAGAAGAGGCTTTCTTT; CDR3: CASSIGGTEEAFF
J: TRBJ1-6; D: .; length: 14; size: .; V: TRBV6-1; DNA: TGTGCCAGCAGTGAAAATAGGCCGGGTTCACCCCTCCACTTT; CDR3: CASSENRPGSPLHF
J: TRBJ1-2; D: .; length: 14; size: .; V: TRBV5-1; DNA: TGCGCCAGCAGCCCGCGGGCCTTTGGGTATGGCTACACCTTC; CDR3: CASSPRAFGYGYTF
J: TRBJ2-7; D: .; length: 14; size: .; V: TRBV5-6; DNA: TGTGCCAGCAGCTTTCCCGGTTCCTCCTACGAGCAGTACTTC; CDR3: CASSFPGSSYEQYF
J: TRBJ1-6; D: TRBD1; length: 14; size: .; V: TRBV27; DNA: TGTGCCAGCAGTCTCGACAGGGATAATTCACCCCTCCACTTT; CDR3: CASSLDRDNSPLHF
J: TRBJ2-3; D: TRBD2; length: 16; size: .; V: TRBV7-2; DNA: TGTGCCAGCAGCTCTGAGCGGGGCCCTAGCACAGATACGCAGTATTTT; CDR3: CASSSERGPSTDTQYF
J: TRBJ2-5; D: TRBD1; length: 15; size: once; V: TRBV5-5; DNA: TGTGCCAGCAGCCCAAATTCTTCAGGGGGAGAGACCCAGTACTTC; CDR3: CASSPNSSGGETQYF
J: TRBJ2-5; D: .; length: 17; size: once; V: TRBV4-3; DNA: TGCGCCAGCAGCCATGCTCTTGGGGGGGGGCCTTCAGAGACCCAGTACTTC; CDR3: CASSHALGGGPSETQYF
J: TRBJ2-3; D: .; length: 17; size: once; V: TRBV15; DNA: TGTGCCACCAGCAGAGAGGGACGGGAGAGGTGGGCAGATACGCAGTATTTT; CDR3: CATSREGRERWADTQYF
J: TRBJ1-1; D: .; length: 16; size: .; V: TRBV21-1; DNA: TGTGCCAGCAGCAAAGGTCGGGGGACTCCGAACACTGAAGCTTTCTTT; CDR3: CASSKGRGTPNTEAFF
J: TRBJ1-3; D: .; length: 19; size: .; V: TRBV6-1; DNA: TGTGCCAGCAGTGAAGGGGACAATCAAAACCTGGTTGCAGGAAACACCATATATTTT; CDR3: CASSEGDNQNLVAGNTIYF
J: TRBJ2-3; D: .; length: 15; size: few; V: TRBV10-3; DNA: TGTGCCATCAGTTTTTTGGGGCGCAGCACAGATACGCAGTATTTT; CDR3: CAISFLGRSTDTQYF
J: TRBJ2-7; D: TRBD2; length: 13; size: .; V: TRBV27; DNA: TGTGCCAGCAGTCCTAGCGGGAGGTCCGAGCAGTACTTC; CDR3: CASSPSGRSEQYF
J: TRBJ2-2; D: TRBD1; length: 17; size: .; V: TRBV11-2; DNA: TGTGCCAGCACGAACGTGGGACAGGAGGAGAACACCGGGGAGCTGTTTTTT; CDR3: CASTNVGQEENTGELFF
J: TRBJ2-5; D: .; length: 16; size: .; V: TRBV4-3; DNA: TGCGCCAGCAGCCACCCTGAATCCGGGGGCCAAGAGACCCAGTACTTC; CDR3: CASSHPESGGQETQYF
J: TRBJ1-5; D: TRBD1; length: 16; size: .; V: TRBV2; DNA: TGTGCCAGCAGTGAATACGGTGGACAGGGCGGTCAGCCCCAGCATTTT; CDR3: CASSEYGGQGGQPQHF
J: TRBJ1-1; D: TRBD1; length: 11; size: .; V: TRBV19; DNA: TGTGCCACCCGACAGGGAATTTATGCTTTCTTT; CDR3: CATRQGIYAFF
J: TRBJ2-7; D: .; length: 13; size: .; V: TRBV10-3; DNA: TGTGCCATCAGTGAGTCGGAAGCGTACGAGCAGTACTTC; CDR3: CAISESEAYEQYF
J: TRBJ2-3; D: TRBD1; length: 16; size: .; V: TRBV28; DNA: TGTGCCAGCAGTTATACAGGGGGAAGGGGCACAGATACGCAGTATTTT; CDR3: CASSYTGGRGTDTQYF
J: TRBJ1-3; D: .; length: 14; size: .; V: TRBV7-9; DNA: TGTGCCAGCAGTCGTTCGAGCTCTGGAAACACCATATATTTT; CDR3: CASSRSSSGNTIYF
J: TRBJ2-3; D: .; length: 14; size: .; V: TRBV7-7; DNA: TGTGCCAGCAGCTTGGGGGCGGGCACAGATACGCAGTATTTT; CDR3: CASSLGAGTDTQYF
J: TRBJ1-5; D: TRBD1; length: 15; size: .; V: TRBV28; DNA: TGTGCCAGCAGTTTCGGGGACAGACACAATCAGCCCCAGCATTTT; CDR3: CASSFGDRHNQPQHF
J: TRBJ2-1; D: TRBD1; length: 20; size: .; V: TRBV18; DNA: TGTGCCAGCTCAAGCAATCGGACAGGGGGTGTCAGGCTCGGATACAATGAGCAGTTCTTC; CDR3: CASSSNRTGGVRLGYNEQFF
J: TRBJ1-1; D: TRBD1; length: 14; size: .; V: TRBV28; DNA: TGTGCCAGCAGCGGTACCCAGGGGGGAACTGAAGCTTTCTTT; CDR3: CASSGTQGGTEAFF
J: TRBJ2-7; D: .; length: 12; size: .; V: TRBV29-1; DNA: TGCAGCGTTGATCAGGGTTCCTACGAGCAGTACTTC; CDR3: CSVDQGSYEQYF
J: TRBJ1-6; D: .; length: 17; size: .; V: TRBV27; DNA: TGTGCCAGCAGTTTGGGGGGTACTTCGGCATATAATTCACCCCTCCACTTT; CDR3: CASSLGGTSAYNSPLHF
J: TRBJ2-5; D: TRBD1; length: 16; size: .; V: TRBV29-1; DNA: TGCAGCGTTGATGTAACCGGTGTGGGACAGCAAGAGACCCAGTACTTC; CDR3: CSVDVTGVGQQETQYF
J: TRBJ2-1; D: TRBD2; length: 16; size: .; V: TRBV6-8; DNA: TGTGCCAGCAGCCGTCTTATAGCGGGGGGGCGGAATGAGCAGTTCTTC; CDR3: CASSRLIAGGRNEQFF
J: TRBJ2-7; D: .; length: 17; size: .; V: TRBV28; DNA: TGTGCCAGCAGTTTGGAGACTACTACAGGGTTTTCCTACGAGCAGTACTTC; CDR3: CASSLETTTGFSYEQYF
J: TRBJ1-2; D: .; length: 18; size: .; V: TRBV4-1; DNA: TGCGCCAGCAGCCAAGATAACCAAGCGCCAATTTGGGACTATGGCTACACCTTC; CDR3: CASSQDNQAPIWDYGYTF
J: TRBJ1-2; D: .; length: 11; size: .; V: TRBV29-1; DNA: TGCAGCGTTGCAGGGTCCTATGGCTACACCTTC; CDR3: CSVAGSYGYTF
J: TRBJ1-1; D: .; length: 12; size: .; V: TRBV6-1; DNA: TGTGCCAGCACGGGAGGGAACACTGAAGCTTTCTTT; CDR3: CASTGGNTEAFF
J: TRBJ2-3; D: TRBD2; length: 19; size: .; V: TRBV7-8; DNA: TGTGCCAGCAGCTTAGTCCCCCAAGCCGGAGCGGGAGGCACAGATACGCAGTATTTT; CDR3: CASSLVPQAGAGGTDTQYF
J: TRBJ2-1; D: TRBD2; length: 16; size: .; V: TRBV6-4; DNA: TGTGCCAGCAGTGAGGCCAGCGGGGGGTCTTTGGATGAGCAGTTCTTC; CDR3: CASSEASGGSLDEQFF
J: TRBJ2-2; D: .; length: 13; size: few; V: TRBV5-1; DNA: TGCGCCAGCAGCTTGGCCCCGGGCGGGGAGCTGTTTTTT; CDR3: CASSLAPGGELFF
J: TRBJ2-5; D: .; length: 13; size: .; V: TRBV4-3; DNA: TGCGCCAGCAGCCAAGATATATCCGAGACCCAGTACTTC; CDR3: CASSQDISETQYF
J: TRBJ1-1; D: .; length: 11; size: .; V: TRBV11-2; DNA: TGTGCCAGCAGCCCCGACCCGGGGGCTTTCTTT; CDR3: CASSPDPGAFF
J: TRBJ2-1; D: TRBD2; length: 18; size: .; V: TRBV7-3; DNA: TGTGCCAGCAGCCAACACCCTAGCGGGCAGAGCTCCTACAATGAGCAGTTCTTC; CDR3: CASSQHPSGQSSYNEQFF
J: TRBJ2-2; D: TRBD2; length: 19; size: once; V: TRBV28; DNA: TGTGCCAGCAGTTTAAGGGGGTGCCAAGGGGCGGGAGGCACCGGGGAGCTGTTTTTT; CDR3: CASSLRGCQGAGGTGELFF
J: TRBJ2-2; D: .; length: 12; size: .; V: TRBV25-1; DNA: TGTGCCAGCAGCCGGTTAGACGGGGAGCTGTTTTTT; CDR3: CASSRLDGELFF
J: TRBJ2-3; D: TRBD2; length: 18; size: .; V: TRBV5-1; DNA: TGCGCCAGCAGCTTCCCCCCAGTATTAGCGGGAGGTTCAGATACGCAGTATTTT; CDR3: CASSFPPVLAGGSDTQYF
J: TRBJ1-1; D: TRBD1; length: 12; size: .; V: TRBV15; DNA: TGTGCCACCAGCTGGACAGGCACTGAAGCTTTCTTT; CDR3: CATSWTGTEAFF
J: TRBJ1-1; D: .; length: 18; size: .; V: TRBV7-9; DNA: TGTGCCAGAAAACCCTGGGAGGAATTCGGCGCGATAAACACTGAAGCTTTCTTT; CDR3: CARKPWEEFGAINTEAFF
J: TRBJ1-2; D: .; length: 11; size: .; V: TRBV28; DNA: TGTGCCAGCAGTTTGGGGGCCGGCTACACCTTC; CDR3: CASSLGAGYTF
J: TRBJ1-3; D: .; length: 17; size: few; V: TRBV4-3; DNA: TGCGCCAGCAGCCAAGATCGAGGCACAGGGACGGGAAACACCATATATTTT; CDR3: CASSQDRGTGTGNTIYF
J: TRBJ2-6; D: .; length: 15; size: .; V: TRBV29-1; DNA: TGCAGCGCACCGGCTACAGGGACTGGGGCCAACGTCCTGACTTTC; CDR3: CSAPATGTGANVLTF
J: TRBJ1-2; D: .; length: 11; size: .; V: TRBV5-6; DNA: TGTGCCAGCAGCTCAGGGCGGGGCTACACCTTC; CDR3: CASSSGRGYTF
J: TRBJ1-2; D: TRBD1; length: 16; size: .; V: TRBV25-1; DNA: TGTGCCAGCAGTTCTCCCCACCGGGACAGCAACTATGGCTACACCTTC; CDR3: CASSSPHRDSNYGYTF
J: TRBJ2-2; D: .; length: 18; size: .; V: TRBV14; DNA: TGTGCCAGCAGCCAACCCGACGAAGCCGGGGGGAACACCGGGGAGCTGTTTTTT; CDR3: CASSQPDEAGGNTGELFF
J: TRBJ2-5; D: TRBD2; length: 16; size: .; V: TRBV7-9; DNA: TGTGCCAGCAGATCAGCGGGAGGGTACTTCTGGGAGACCCAGTACTTC; CDR3: CASRSAGGYFWETQYF